These T cell receptor beta chains were read from a single sample in a study of blood T cell repertoires in COVID-19. Measured with immunoSEQ multiplex PCR; TCRdb has only the in-frame clones, and not every one. The table lists over 100,000 clones, approximately 87% of them singletons. Material: peripheral blood. These receptors came from an older woman with acute or convalescent COVID-19. CDR3s include the opening cysteine and the closing phenylalanine or tryptophan.

j_call v_call cdr3_aa
TRBJ2-1 TRBV25-1 CASSGPDPHHPYNEQFF
TRBJ2-1 TRBV5-1 CASRGGADNEQFF
TRBJ1-1 TRBV28 CASSPPRVDVGEAFF
TRBJ1-2 TRBV6-5 CASSYSRTGLRYTF
TRBJ2-3 TRBV9 CASSPSTEASADTQYF
TRBJ1-2 TRBV18 CASSPPQGFGYGYTF
TRBJ1-3 TRBV28 CASEVGGTGNTIYF
TRBJ2-2 TRBV5-6 CASSLTWDRNTGELFF
TRBJ1-2 TRBV27 CASSLGQRYGYTF
TRBJ2-7 TRBV4-3 CASSQDRGYEQYF
TRBJ2-5 TRBV7-2 CASSRSVEETQYF
TRBJ2-5 TRBV11-3 CASSFGGAETQYF
TRBJ2-7 TRBV3-1/TRBV3-2 CASSYTERVRHHEQYF
TRBJ2-6 TRBV2 CASSILPALTSGVGANVLTF
TRBJ2-3 TRBV18 CASSPPARTDTQYF
TRBJ1-4 TRBV7-9 CASSRGQVATNEKLFF
TRBJ2-3 TRBV28 CASSASGRAEADTQYF
TRBJ1-2 TRBV28 CASSLSGQVFGYTF
TRBJ1-5 TRBV3-1/TRBV3-2 CASSSGAGTGGQPQHF
TRBJ1-5 TRBV28 CASSSPGQSNQPQHF
TRBJ1-1 TRBV24-1 CATSEPGNTEAFF
TRBJ1-5 TRBV2 CASSEAVGQGIRPQHF
TRBJ2-1 TRBV6-5 CASRPGADSYNEQFF
TRBJ2-5 TRBV14 CASSQALGGQETQYF
TRBJ2-3 TRBV20-1 CSAPRRDTQYF
TRBJ1-6 TRBV3-1/TRBV3-2 CASSSYLRNSPLHF
TRBJ1-2 TRBV18 CASSTRDRGYGYTF